The 25 T cell receptor beta chains below were found in one sample sequenced in a study of CD8 T cells in Susac syndrome. Reverse transcription of roughly 0.45 to 1 ug RNA was performed with random hexamers. Each CDR3 protein gets one entry after TCRdb re-called the immunoSEQ multiplex PCR reads with MiXCR. This sample has about 150,000 distinct CDR3 sequences, with around 95% found just once. Sequencing used CD8+ T cells from PBMCs. The receptor set was obtained from a human donor with multiple sclerosis.

The J gene is TRBJ2-3, the V gene TRBV27, with a possible D match to TRBD2 (6 bases). The V gene lost 8 bases and the J gene lost 2 bases, with 14 bases spanning the gap. Germline CDR1 MNHEY, CDR2 SMNVEV (reference sequence). The CDR3 length is 14 residues. CDR3 sequence: CASAGPGVTDTQYF. CDR3 DNA sequence: TGTGCCAGCGCTGGCCCGGGGGTCACAGATACGCAGTATTTT.

The chain joins TRBV5-6 to TRBJ2-5, with TRBD1 identical over 9 bases. J lost 5 bases, V lost 2 bases, and 7 bases had no gene match. Germline assignment: CDR1 SGHDT and CDR2 YYEEEE. The CDR3 runs to 15 residues. CDR3 in DNA: TGTGCCAGCAGCTTTACAGGGGGCGTCTTGGAGACCCAGTACTTC. This sequence encodes CASSFTGGVLETQYF.

The V call is TRBV4-2, the J call TRBJ2-7; 8 bases fit TRBD2. Germline V gene data show CDR1 as LGHNA and CDR2 as YNFKEQ. CDR3 length: 15 amino acids. The V segment lost 7 bases and the J segment 2 bases; nucleotides outside the gene matches: 10. The CDR3, as DNA: TGTGCCAGCACCCCAGGTGCGGGACTAGCCTACGAGCAGTACTTC. Translating gives CASTPGAGLAYEQYF.

This chain connects TRBV10-3 to TRBJ1-3; D uncertain. The CDR3 covers 14 residues. Germline CDR1 reads ENHRY; CDR2 reads SYGVKD. V lost 8 bases and J 2 bases, leaving 13 bases between the germline ends. Written as DNA, the CDR3 is TGTGCCATCTCCCGCCGAGTCGCTGGAAACACCATATATTTT. This codes for CAISRRVAGNTIYF.

The gene calls are TRBV7-9 and TRBJ1-1; unclear D gene. Between the trimmed V and J ends, which lost 1 base and 6 bases, there was a span of 6 bases. This CDR3 is built from 12 residues. Germline V gene data show CDR1 as SEHNR and CDR2 as FQNEAQ (reference sequence). The CDR3, as DNA: TGTGCCAGCAGCTTAGATTACCCTGAAGCTTTCTTT. It yields the protein CASSLDYPEAFF.

This chain links TRBV3-1 with TRBJ2-2, with 7 bases that match TRBD1. The V gene end was trimmed by 1 base and the J gene end by 6 bases; junction bases not matched to a gene: 11. CDR1 and CDR2 (germline): LGHDT, YNNKEL (reference sequence). This CDR3 region has 17 residues. The CDR3 here is CASSQGDRSGRAGELFF. For the CDR3, the DNA is TGTGCCAGCAGCCAAGGGGACAGATCCGGAAGAGCCGGGGAGCTGTTTTTT.

The chain links TRBV29-1 to TRBJ2-3; D might be TRBD1 or TRBD2, each matching 5 bases. The germline CDR1 and CDR2 sequences are SQVTM and ANQGSEA. The V and J ends lost 8 bases and 0 bases respectively, with 15 bases between them. The CDR3 totals 14 residues. The CDR3 region is CSPEGPTSTDTQYF. DNA for the CDR3: TGCAGCCCCGAGGGGCCCACTAGCACAGATACGCAGTATTTT.

The rearrangement links TRBV29-1 to TRBJ2-5, with TRBD2 identical over 10 bases. Germline trimming cut 5 bases from V and 0 bases from J; bases unmatched to any gene: 9. CDR1 is SQVTM, CDR2 ANQGSEA, per germline. This CDR3 contains 16 residues. Written as DNA, the CDR3 is TGCAGCGTTTTGGCTAGCGGGGGCCTGTACCAAGAGACCCAGTACTTC. Translating it yields CSVLASGGLYQETQYF.

The chain employs TRBV12-5 and TRBJ2-4, with TRBD1 matching 8 bases. The CDR3 totals 13 residues. The ends lost 6 bases at V and 8 bases at J; junction bases unmatched: 6. In germline, CDR1 is LGHNT, CDR2 FRNRAP. The CDR3 DNA reads TGTGCTAGTGGCCACGACAGGGGTGACATTCAGTACTTC. It codes for CASGHDRGDIQYF.

The chain joins TRBV15 to TRBJ2-2; tentative D call: TRBD2 (7 bases). V was cut by 5 bases and J by 0 bases, with 13 bases left in between. CDR1 is LNHNV, CDR2 YYDKDF, per germline (reference sequence). This CDR3 comprises 16 residues. The CDR3 protein is CATSPPGGANTGELFF. DNA for the CDR3: TGTGCCACCAGCCCCCCGGGGGGCGCGAACACCGGGGAGCTGTTTTTT.

V and J are TRBV27 and TRBJ2-3, with D perhaps matching TRBD2 (6 bases). The CDR3 loop spans 15 amino acids. V shed 6 bases and J shed 0 bases, with 13 bases lying between them. The germline V gene has CDR1 MNHEY and CDR2 SMNVEV (reference sequence). This CDR3 is CASRFLGTSTDTQYF. In DNA, the CDR3 is TGTGCCAGCAGATTCCTCGGGACTAGCACAGATACGCAGTATTTT.

This rearrangement joins TRBV29-1 to TRBJ1-1, with D perhaps TRBD1 (6 bases). V gave up 8 bases and J gave up 6 bases, with 13 bases separating them. This CDR3 is built from 11 residues. The germline V gene encodes CDR1 SQVTM and CDR2 ANQGSEA. CDR3 region: CSPGGGAEAFF. In DNA form, the CDR3 reads TGCAGCCCGGGAGGGGGGGCTGAAGCTTTCTTT.

The CDR3 DNA reads as TGTGCCAGCAGCGTCCCCGGGGGCCGTGGAGGAGAGACCCAGTACTTC. Translated: CASSVPGGRGGETQYF. This chain uses TRBV9 with TRBJ2-5; D tentatively reads TRBD1 or TRBD2 (6 bases each). The CDR3 is made up of 16 amino acids. Trimming removed 2 bases from V and 4 bases from J, with 18 bases in between. The germline V gene has CDR1 SGDLS and CDR2 YYNGEE.

This chain links TRBV2 with TRBJ1-1, with D unresolved. The V end lost 1 base, the J end lost 5 bases, and 11 bases lay between the germline ends. This CDR3 region has 14 residues. The germline V gene encodes CDR1 SNHLY and CDR2 FYNNEI. CDR3 nucleotides: TGTGCCAGCAGTGAAGTTTCGTCTGGGACTGAAGCTTTCTTT. Its protein is CASSEVSSGTEAFF.

DNA for the CDR3: TGTGCCAGCAGCCCGGGAGACAGCCCGATTCAGTACTTC. Translated: CASSPGDSPIQYF. V and J are TRBV14 and TRBJ2-4; a possible D gene is TRBD2 (6 bases). The germline CDR1 and CDR2 sequences are SGHDN and FVKESK. This CDR3 spans 13 amino acids. V was clipped by 4 bases and J by 10 bases, with 14 bases between them.

This chain joins TRBV9 and TRBJ2-3, with TRBD1 as a possible D gene (6 bases). With 0 bases removed from V and 2 bases from J, the gap between germline ends came to 10 bases. CDR1 is SGDLS and CDR2 is YYNGEE in the germline V gene. The CDR3 contains 15 residues. CDR3 amino acids: CASSVEGDLTDTQYF. The CDR3 DNA reads TGTGCCAGCAGCGTAGAGGGGGACCTCACAGATACGCAGTATTTT.

The chain combines TRBV12-3 or TRBV12-4 with TRBJ1-4; no reliable D call. The CDR3 runs to 13 residues. V lost 7 bases and J lost 7, with 13 bases in between. The CDR3 region has the DNA TGTGCCAGCACCCTACTGACCGGTGAAAAACTGTTTTTT. Translating gives CASTLLTGEKLFF.

The chain carries TRBV5-6 and TRBJ2-7; D not certain. The germline V gene encodes CDR1 SGHDT and CDR2 YYEEEE. The V gene lost 3 bases and the J gene lost 5 bases, with 15 bases spanning the gap. This CDR3 is built from 14 residues. In nucleotides, the CDR3 is TGTGCCAGCAGCTCGGCCGGTTGGGTCAACGAGCAGTACGTC. The encoded protein is CASSSAGWVNEQYV.

The chain employs TRBV20-1 and TRBJ2-3; D is perhaps TRBD1 (6 bases). There are 17 residues in the CDR3. Deletions cut 3 bases from V and 2 bases from J, with 21 bases between. Per germline, CDR1 DFQATT and CDR2 SNEGSKA (reference sequence). The CDR3 region has the DNA TGCAGTGCTAGGGGGCCTGGTACAGGGTACTACACAGATACGCAGTATTTT. Amino acid sequence: CSARGPGTGYYTDTQYF.

The chain employs TRBV7-8 and TRBJ1-6; D remains unclear. CDR3 length equals 17 residues. CDR1 is SGHVS and CDR2 is FQNEAQ in the germline V gene. V lost 5 bases and J lost 3, with 17 bases in between. The CDR3 sequence: CASSRVGAWDYNSPLHF. For the CDR3, the DNA is TGTGCCAGCAGCCGTGTGGGTGCCTGGGACTATAATTCACCCCTCCACTTT.

This chain links TRBV7-8 with TRBJ2-3, with D tentatively TRBD2 (6 bases). With 2 bases removed from V and 4 bases from J, the gap between germline ends came to 13 bases. CDR3 length equals 15 residues. Germline V CDR1 and CDR2: SGHVS, FQNEAQ. The CDR3 DNA is TGTGCCAGCAGCTTACGGGGGTCCCCCCCAGATACGCAGTATTTT. This codes for CASSLRGSPPDTQYF.

The rearrangement links TRBV7-9 to TRBJ2-3; 7 bases are shared with TRBD2. With V trimmed by 5 bases and J by 0 bases, 5 bases remained unmatched. Looked up from germline, CDR1 is SEHNR and CDR2 is FQNEAQ (reference sequence). The CDR3 spans 15 residues. CDR3 DNA: TGTGCCAGCAGCCCAGTGGGGGGGAGCACAGATACGCAGTATTTT. As protein: CASSPVGGSTDTQYF. The full variable domain, with the rest looked up from reference TRBV7-9 and TRBJ2-3, is DTGVSQNPRHKITKRGQNVTFRCDPISEHNRLYWYRQTLGQGPEFLTYFQNEAQLEKSRLLSDRFSAERPKGSFSTLEIQRTEQGDSAMYLCASSPVGGSTDTQYFGPGTRLTVL.

The rearrangement uses TRBV25-1 and TRBJ1-2; D remains ambiguous. V lost 6 bases to trimming and J lost 6 bases, with 14 bases between them. Germline-derived CDR1 and CDR2 are MGHDK and SYGVNS. This CDR3 comprises 13 residues. CDR3 amino acids: CASSLSRQDGYTF. The CDR3 bases are TGTGCCAGCAGCCTGAGCCGACAAGATGGCTACACCTTC.

Here the CDR3 reads CATSGEGIREAFF. The CDR3 DNA reads as TGTGCCACCAGCGGCGAGGGAATAAGGGAAGCTTTCTTT. The chain uses TRBV15 and TRBJ1-1; no clear D gene. Trimming cost V 5 bases and J 8 bases, with 15 bases left between them. Germline CDR1 LNHNV, CDR2 YYDKDF (reference sequence). The CDR3 consists of 13 residues.

The chain joins TRBV20-1 to TRBJ1-2, with D hard to call. Germline CDR1 reads DFQATT; CDR2 reads SNEGSKA (reference sequence). Trimming cost V 0 bases and J 8 bases, with 13 bases left between them. The CDR3 sequence is 13 residues long. DNA of the CDR3: TGCAGTGCTAGAGAGGGTCCGTTGAGGGGCTACACCTTC. Translated, it gives CSAREGPLRGYTF.